This is a list of T cell receptor beta chains from one sample in a study of vaccination and CD4 T cells after COVID-19. These receptors have no identified antigens. TCRdb processed the PCR reads anew with MiXCR; each CDR3 protein has one entry. The sample has about 3,000 distinct CDR3 sequences; roughly 24% are singletons. The sample was CD4+ T cells from blood, cultured in vitro, taken after SARS-CoV-2 vaccination. These receptors all come from a human donor who had recovered from COVID-19. CDR3s include the opening cysteine and the closing phenylalanine or tryptophan. The D gene is left open where the match is weak. Clone size is stated in some rows and not others, as once, few, many or a class when expanded.

>-|TRBJ1-2|medium-sized|TRBV20-1
CSARWEANYGYTF
TGCAGTGCTAGATGGGAGGCTAACTATGGCTACACCTTC
>TRBD1|TRBJ1-2|-|TRBV27
CASSLSQGGESGYTF
TGTGCCAGCAGTTTATCCCAGGGGGGGGAATCTGGCTACACCTTC
>TRBD2|TRBJ2-3|few|TRBV20-1
CSARDLGGGAADTQYF
TGCAGTGCTAGAGATCTCGGCGGGGGGGCCGCAGATACGCAGTATTTT
>-|TRBJ2-3|-|TRBV7-2
CASSSPMSPSTDTQYF
TGTGCCAGCAGCTCCCCCATGTCCCCCAGCACAGATACGCAGTATTTT
>TRBD1|TRBJ2-5|-|TRBV7-9
CASSPGQGIGSEAQYF
TGTGCCAGCAGCCCGGGACAGGGAATAGGAAGCGAGGCCCAGTACTTC
>-|TRBJ2-7|few|TRBV19
CASSSRSSAYEQYF
TGTGCCAGTAGTTCCAGATCGAGTGCCTACGAGCAGTACTTC
>TRBD1|TRBJ2-5|medium-sized|TRBV7-9
CASSLARGTGGTQYF
TGTGCCAGCAGCTTAGCGCGTGGGACAGGGGGCACCCAGTACTTC
>TRBD1|TRBJ2-5|few|TRBV6-2/TRBV6-3
CASSLTRTGVRETQYF
TGTGCCAGCAGTCTAACTCGGACAGGGGTTCGGGAGACCCAGTACTTC
>-|TRBJ2-5|medium-sized|TRBV11-3
CASSSSTETQYF
TGTGCCAGCAGCTCCTCGACAGAGACCCAGTACTTC
>TRBD1|TRBJ1-2|large|TRBV6-1
CASGNRGLLSGYTF
TGTGCCAGCGGAAACAGGGGACTGCTGAGTGGCTACACCTTC
>TRBD1|TRBJ1-2|medium-sized|TRBV11-1
CASSSLGTGGKGYTF
TGTGCCAGCAGCTCGCTCGGGACAGGGGGTAAGGGCTACACCTTC
>-|TRBJ2-7|medium-sized|TRBV20-1
CSVWNPLYEQYF
TGCAGTGTTTGGAACCCTCTCTACGAGCAGTACTTC
>-|TRBJ2-3|few|TRBV12-1
CASSFVGEPTDTQYF
TGTGCCAGCAGCTTCGTGGGGGAACCCACAGATACGCAGTATTTT
>-|TRBJ2-7|-|TRBV19
CASSVPGRTTYEQYF
TGTGCCAGTAGTGTCCCGGGACGGACGACCTACGAGCAGTACTTC
>TRBD1|TRBJ1-2|-|TRBV27
CASSAGQAEPNYGYTF
TGTGCCAGCAGTGCCGGACAGGCCGAACCCAACTATGGCTACACCTTC
>-|TRBJ1-5|-|TRBV27
CASSLVKGRNQPQHF
TGTGCCAGCAGTTTAGTTAAGGGGCGGAATCAGCCCCAGCATTTT
>-|TRBJ2-5|few|TRBV10-3
CAISESIGETQYF
TGTGCCATCAGTGAGTCGATAGGAGAGACCCAGTACTTC
>-|TRBJ2-7|few|TRBV10-1
CASSSTAYEQYF
TGCGCCAGCAGTTCGACAGCCTACGAGCAGTACTTC
>-|TRBJ2-7|-|TRBV20-1
CSARGLGGPYEQYF
TGCAGTGCTAGAGGACTCGGAGGCCCCTACGAGCAGTACTTC
>-|TRBJ2-1|-|TRBV20-1
CSASRGVGSSYNEQFF
TGCAGTGCTAGCCGAGGCGTCGGTAGCTCCTACAATGAGCAGTTCTTC
>-|TRBJ1-5|few|TRBV7-9
CASTQGGNQPQHF
TGTGCCAGCACCCAAGGGGGGAATCAGCCCCAGCATTTT
>-|TRBJ1-1|-|TRBV7-8
CASSLVGNTEAFF
TGTGCCAGCAGCTTAGTAGGTAACACTGAAGCTTTCTTT
>-|TRBJ1-2|few|TRBV27
CASSKGIANYGYTF
TGTGCCAGCAGTAAAGGGATTGCCAACTATGGCTACACCTTC
>TRBD1|TRBJ1-2|-|TRBV20-1
CSATGQENGYTF
TGCAGTGCAACGGGACAGGAAAATGGCTACACCTTC
>-|TRBJ2-7|medium-sized|TRBV27
CASSPSLDASKYF
TGTGCCAGCAGTCCCTCCCTAGACGCGTCGAAGTACTTC
>-|TRBJ1-6|-|TRBV5-4
CASSQPGDNSPLHF
TGTGCCAGCAGCCAGCCAGGGGACAATTCACCCCTCCACTTT
>-|TRBJ1-1|medium-sized|TRBV20-1
CSARDGGLNTEAFF
TGCAGTGCTAGAGATGGGGGGTTGAACACTGAAGCTTTCTTT
>-|TRBJ1-6|-|TRBV6-1
CASRGILLSTHF
TGTGCCAGCAGGGGAATACTCTTATCCACCCACTTT
>TRBD1|TRBJ1-2|-|TRBV10-3
CAIRPGQTNYGYTF
TGTGCCATCAGACCGGGACAGACGAACTATGGCTACACCTTC
>-|TRBJ1-2|large|TRBV6-2/TRBV6-3
CASSARGGQPYGYTF
TGTGCCAGCAGTGCCCGTGGGGGGCAGCCCTATGGCTACACCTTC
>-|TRBJ2-5|medium-sized|TRBV7-2
CASSQETQYF
TGTGCCAGCAGTCAAGAGACCCAGTACTTC
>-|TRBJ2-7|-|TRBV4-1
CASSLERSGLTYEQYF
TGCGCCAGCAGCCTGGAGCGAAGCGGGCTCACCTACGAGCAGTACTTC
>TRBD1|TRBJ1-2|-|TRBV6-2/TRBV6-3
CASSLLQGGGNYGYTF
TGTGCCAGCAGCCTTCTACAGGGAGGGGGCAACTATGGCTACACCTTC
>-|TRBJ1-5|-|TRBV6-2/TRBV6-3
CASLQPQHF
TGTGCCAGCCTGCAGCCCCAGCATTTT
>-|TRBJ1-2|-|TRBV19
CASSVTAANYGYTF
TGTGCCAGTAGTGTGACAGCCGCTAACTATGGCTACACCTTC
>TRBD1|TRBJ1-2|large|TRBV7-8
CASSTRQGTVHGYTF
TGTGCCAGCAGCACTAGACAGGGAACGGTCCATGGCTACACCTTC
>TRBD2|TRBJ2-7|-|TRBV19
CASTGGTHYEQYF
TGTGCCAGTACGGGAGGGACTCACTACGAGCAGTACTTC
>-|TRBJ1-1|-|TRBV10-3
CAISELRDTEAFF
TGTGCCATCAGTGAGTTAAGGGACACTGAAGCTTTCTTT
>TRBD1|TRBJ1-1|few|TRBV4-1
CASSQTGTGNTEAFF
TGCGCCAGCAGCCAGACCGGGACAGGAAACACTGAAGCTTTCTTT
>-|TRBJ2-7|-|TRBV28
CASSAARGRSYEQYF
TGTGCCAGCAGTGCCGCCCGGGGTCGATCCTACGAGCAGTACTTC
>TRBD1|TRBJ1-1|-|TRBV7-9
CASSSDRRTEAFF
TGTGCCAGCAGCTCGGACAGGCGCACTGAAGCTTTCTTT
>-|TRBJ2-1|-|TRBV6-1
CASSSMGNEQFF
TGTGCCAGCAGTAGTATGGGAAATGAGCAGTTCTTC
>-|TRBJ1-3|-|TRBV20-1
CSVQGTGNTIYF
TGCAGTGTCCAGGGGACTGGAAACACCATATATTTT
>-|TRBJ1-2|few|TRBV19
CASSIGQSAVRYTF
TGTGCCAGTAGTATCGGACAGTCCGCGGTGCGCTACACCTTC
>TRBD1|TRBJ1-6|-|TRBV7-9
CASSPRTGVNSPLHF
TGTGCCAGCAGCCCCCGGACAGGGGTCAACTCACCCCTCCACTTT
>-|TRBJ2-3|once|TRBV30
CAWSVPPTDTQYF
TGTGCCTGGAGTGTACCGCCCACAGATACGCAGTATTTT
>-|TRBJ1-1|-|TRBV5-5
CASSNYREEAFF
TGTGCCAGCAGCAACTACAGGGAAGAAGCTTTCTTT
>-|TRBJ2-7|medium-sized|TRBV6-1
CASTHRGGVGEQYF
TGTGCCAGCACCCATCGAGGGGGAGTGGGCGAGCAGTACTTC